Sequencing of this T cell receptor (beta chain) was carried out in a study of shared clonotypes between healthy human individuals. Method: immunoSEQ multiplex PCR; TCRdb's copy keeps in-frame clones and lacks some. The sample yields roughly 2.2 million clones, approximately 93% seen once. This clone was observed a handful of times. The CDR3 spans 9 residues. Germline lookup yields CDR1 SGDLS and CDR2 YYNGEE. The chain employs TRBV9 and TRBJ1-5; D remains ambiguous. The sequence was obtained from a man aged 18 to 30 in good health. Some clones in this sample may be carry-over from other donors' samples. Sequenced input: naive CD4+ T cells from PBMCs. Subset here: CD45RA+ positively selected. The CDR3 DNA reads as TGTGCACGAGGTCAGCCCCAGCATTTT. Its translation is CARGQPQHF.